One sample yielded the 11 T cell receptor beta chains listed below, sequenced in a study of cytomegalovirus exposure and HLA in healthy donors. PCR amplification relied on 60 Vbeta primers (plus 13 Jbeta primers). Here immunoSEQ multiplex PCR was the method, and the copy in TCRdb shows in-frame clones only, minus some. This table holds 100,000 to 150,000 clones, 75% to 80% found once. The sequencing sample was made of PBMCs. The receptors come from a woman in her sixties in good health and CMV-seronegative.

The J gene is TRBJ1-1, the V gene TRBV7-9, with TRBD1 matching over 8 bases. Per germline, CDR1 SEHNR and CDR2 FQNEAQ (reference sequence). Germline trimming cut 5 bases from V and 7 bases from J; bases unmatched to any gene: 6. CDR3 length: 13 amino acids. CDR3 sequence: CASSATDRDEAFF. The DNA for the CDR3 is TGTGCCAGCAGCGCGACGGACAGGGATGAAGCTTTCTTT. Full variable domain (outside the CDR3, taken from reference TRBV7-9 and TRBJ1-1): DTGVSQNPRHKITKRGQNVTFRCDPISEHNRLYWYRQTLGQGPEFLTYFQNEAQLEKSRLLSDRFSAERPKGSFSTLEIQRTEQGDSAMYLCASSATDRDEAFFGQGTRLTVV.

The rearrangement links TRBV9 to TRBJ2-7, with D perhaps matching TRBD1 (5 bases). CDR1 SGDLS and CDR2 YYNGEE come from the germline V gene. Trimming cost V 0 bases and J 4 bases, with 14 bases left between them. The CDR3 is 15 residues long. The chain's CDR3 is CASSVAAGWGYEQYF. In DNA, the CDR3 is TGTGCCAGCAGCGTAGCGGCAGGGTGGGGTTACGAGCAGTACTTC.

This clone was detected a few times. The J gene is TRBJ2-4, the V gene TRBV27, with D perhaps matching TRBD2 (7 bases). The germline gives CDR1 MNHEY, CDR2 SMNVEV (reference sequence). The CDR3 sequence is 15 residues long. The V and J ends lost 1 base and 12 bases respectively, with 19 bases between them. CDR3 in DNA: TGTGCCAGCAGTTTATTAGAGGGGGGCCGGGGGGCTCAGTACTTC. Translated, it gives CASSLLEGGRGAQYF.

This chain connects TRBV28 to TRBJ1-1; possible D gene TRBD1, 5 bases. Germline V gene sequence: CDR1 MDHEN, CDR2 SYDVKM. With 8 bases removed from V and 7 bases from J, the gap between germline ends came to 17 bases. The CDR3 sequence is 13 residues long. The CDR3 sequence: CASPGRDHGEAFF. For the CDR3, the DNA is TGTGCCAGCCCCGGGAGGGACCATGGTGAAGCTTTCTTT.

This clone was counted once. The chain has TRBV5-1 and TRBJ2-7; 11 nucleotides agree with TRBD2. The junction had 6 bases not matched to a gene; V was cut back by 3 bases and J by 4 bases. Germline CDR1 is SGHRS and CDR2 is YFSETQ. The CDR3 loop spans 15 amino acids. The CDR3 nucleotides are TGCGCCAGCAGCTATAGCGGGAGGGCTGGGTACGAGCAGTACTTC. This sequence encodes CASSYSGRAGYEQYF.

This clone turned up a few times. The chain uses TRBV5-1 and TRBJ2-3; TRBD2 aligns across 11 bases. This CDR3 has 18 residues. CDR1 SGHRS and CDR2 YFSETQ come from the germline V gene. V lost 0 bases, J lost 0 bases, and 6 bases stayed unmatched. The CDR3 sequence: CASSLGGTSGASTDTQYF. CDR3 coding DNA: TGCGCCAGCAGCTTGGGGGGGACTAGCGGAGCTAGCACAGATACGCAGTATTTT.

CDR3 nucleotide sequence: TGTGCCAGCAGTACGACGGGGCAGCCCCAGCATTTT. It yields the protein CASSTTGQPQHF. The chain combines TRBV6-5 with TRBJ1-5; D is ambiguous. CDR3 length equals 12 residues. Trimming took 5 bases from V and 7 from J, leaving 9 bases between them. Germline V gene lookup returns CDR1 MNHEY and CDR2 SVGAGI.

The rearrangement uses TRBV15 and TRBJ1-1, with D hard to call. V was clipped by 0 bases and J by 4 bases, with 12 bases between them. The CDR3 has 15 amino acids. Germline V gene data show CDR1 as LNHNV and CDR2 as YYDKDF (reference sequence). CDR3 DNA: TGTGCCACCAGCAGAGATCGATATCAGGTCACTGAAGCTTTCTTT. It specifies CATSRDRYQVTEAFF.

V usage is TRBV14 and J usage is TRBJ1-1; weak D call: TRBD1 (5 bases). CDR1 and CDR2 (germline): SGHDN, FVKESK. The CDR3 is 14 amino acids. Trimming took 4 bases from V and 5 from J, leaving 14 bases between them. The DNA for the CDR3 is TGTGCCAGCAGCCCCGAAAGCCGGGGGACTGAAGCTTTCTTT. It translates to CASSPESRGTEAFF.

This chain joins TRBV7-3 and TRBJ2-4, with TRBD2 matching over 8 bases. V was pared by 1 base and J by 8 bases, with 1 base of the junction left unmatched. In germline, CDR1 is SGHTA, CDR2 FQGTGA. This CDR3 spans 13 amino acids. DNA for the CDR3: TGTGCCAGCAGCTTAAGTAGCGGGGACATTCAGTACTTC. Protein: CASSLSSGDIQYF.

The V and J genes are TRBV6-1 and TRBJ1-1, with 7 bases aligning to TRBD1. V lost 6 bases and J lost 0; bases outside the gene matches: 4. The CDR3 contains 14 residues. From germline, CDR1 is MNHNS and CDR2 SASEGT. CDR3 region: CASRYRGLNTEAFF. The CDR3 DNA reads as TGTGCCAGCAGGTACAGGGGTTTGAACACTGAAGCTTTCTTT.